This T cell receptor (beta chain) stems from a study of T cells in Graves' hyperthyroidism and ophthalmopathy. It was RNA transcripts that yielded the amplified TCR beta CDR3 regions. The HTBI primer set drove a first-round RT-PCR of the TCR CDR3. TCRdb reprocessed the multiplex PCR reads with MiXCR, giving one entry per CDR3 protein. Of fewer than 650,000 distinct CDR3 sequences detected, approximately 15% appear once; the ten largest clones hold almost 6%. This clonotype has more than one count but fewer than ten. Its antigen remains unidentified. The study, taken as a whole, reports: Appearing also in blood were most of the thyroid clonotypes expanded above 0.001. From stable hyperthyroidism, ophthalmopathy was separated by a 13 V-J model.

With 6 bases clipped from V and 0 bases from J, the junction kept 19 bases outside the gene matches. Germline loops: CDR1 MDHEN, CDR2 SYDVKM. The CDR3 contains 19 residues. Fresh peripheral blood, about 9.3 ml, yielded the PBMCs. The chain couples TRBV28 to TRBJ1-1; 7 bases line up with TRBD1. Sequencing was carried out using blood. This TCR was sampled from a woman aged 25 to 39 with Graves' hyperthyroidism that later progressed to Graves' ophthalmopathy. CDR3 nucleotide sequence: TGTGCCAGCAGCACCACTGGGATAGCTAGGGGGCGGATGAACACTGAAGCTTTCTTT. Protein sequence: CASSTTGIARGRMNTEAFF.